These 26 T cell receptor beta chains originate from one sample sequenced in a study of CD8+ T cells in alopecia areata. TCR sequencing used cDNA made by reverse transcription of extracted RNA. Method: immunoSEQ multiplex PCR; TCRdb's copy keeps in-frame clones and lacks some. The sample carries under 150,000 clones, approximately 56% recorded once. Sequences were obtained from CD8+ T cells sorted from blood. The receptors shown here come from a human donor in good health.

The chain has TRBV30 and TRBJ2-5; D is ambiguous. This CDR3 is 14 amino acids long. Germline assignment: CDR1 GTSNPN and CDR2 SVGIG (reference sequence). Trimming took off 0 bases at V and 2 bases at J, with 10 bases between the two ends. The CDR3: CAWSVVDGQETQYF. DNA for the CDR3: TGTGCCTGGAGTGTAGTTGACGGACAAGAGACCCAGTACTTC.

This clone has just a few counts. This chain links TRBV18 with TRBJ2-7; the match to TRBD2 covers 9 bases. Germline V lookup: CDR1 KGHSH, CDR2 LQKENI. V lost 8 bases to trimming and J lost 3 bases; unmatched junction nucleotides: 14. The CDR3 extends over 16 amino acids. CDR3 bases: TGTGCCAGCCCACGAACCGGGACTAGCTTTCACTACGAGCAGTACTTC. It encodes CASPRTGTSFHYEQYF.

This chain links TRBV15 with TRBJ2-7, with 12 bases lining up with TRBD2. Germline trimming cut 0 bases from V and 2 bases from J; bases unmatched to any gene: 2. CDR3 size: 16 residues. Germline CDR1 is LNHNV and CDR2 is YYDKDF (reference sequence). The CDR3 DNA follows: TGTGCCACCAGCAGAGATCGACTAGCGGGAGCCTACGAGCAGTACTTC. Translation gives CATSRDRLAGAYEQYF.

This chain uses TRBV13 with TRBJ1-1, with D hard to call. There are 16 residues in the CDR3. Trimming removed 0 bases at V and 4 bases at J, with 15 bases between. Germline V gene data show CDR1 as PRHDT and CDR2 as FYEKMQ (reference sequence). The CDR3 DNA is TGTGCCAGCAGCTTAGGTCCGATGACTTGGGGCACTGAAGCTTTCTTT. It is translated as CASSLGPMTWGTEAFF.

V usage is TRBV4-1 and J usage is TRBJ2-7; D gene uncertain. CDR1 is MGHRA and CDR2 is YSYEKL in the germline V gene. The CDR3 extends over 15 amino acids. Between the trimmed V and J ends, which lost 2 bases and 3 bases, there was a span of 14 bases. CDR3 sequence: CASSQLQTQVYEQYF. For the CDR3, the DNA is TGCGCCAGCAGCCAACTCCAAACCCAAGTCTACGAGCAGTACTTC.

This rearrangement joins TRBV7-9 to TRBJ2-2, with 8 positions matching TRBD1. The germline gives CDR1 SEHNR, CDR2 FQNEAQ (reference sequence). The CDR3 spans 15 residues. V lost 5 bases and J lost 6; bases outside the gene matches: 8. CDR3 bases: TGTGCCAGCAGCCCCGAGGACAGGGCCCCCGGGGAGCTGTTTTTT. Translated, it gives CASSPEDRAPGELFF.

CDR3 in amino acids: CASSPEANVLTF. For the CDR3, the DNA is TGTGCCAGCAGCCCCGAAGCCAACGTCCTGACTTTC. The V and J genes are TRBV7-9 and TRBJ2-6; no firm D call. V was clipped by 5 bases and J by 7 bases, with 6 bases between them. The CDR3 is made up of 12 amino acids. Per the germline V gene, CDR1 is SEHNR and CDR2 is FQNEAQ (reference sequence).

The V call is TRBV27, the J call TRBJ2-5, with D perhaps given as TRBD1 or TRBD2 (6 bases each). The V end was cut by 1 base, the J end by 1 base, with 13 bases between. The CDR3 runs to 16 residues. Germline lookup yields CDR1 MNHEY and CDR2 SMNVEV (reference sequence). The CDR3 region is CASSLLRGASQETQYF. DNA for the CDR3: TGTGCCAGCAGTTTATTAAGGGGGGCGAGCCAAGAGACCCAGTACTTC.

This clone has a handful of counts. The chain is built from TRBV7-9 and TRBJ2-1, with D perhaps TRBD2 (5 bases). V shed 6 bases and J shed 5 bases, with 14 bases lying between them. CDR1 and CDR2 from the germline V gene are SEHNR and FQNEAQ (reference sequence). The length of the CDR3 is 14 residues. Here the CDR3 reads CASRPKVGDNEQFF. CDR3 sequence (DNA): TGTGCCAGCAGGCCGAAGGTGGGAGACAATGAGCAGTTCTTC.

The V and J genes are TRBV27 and TRBJ2-2, with 8 bases fitting TRBD2. Per the germline V gene, CDR1 is MNHEY and CDR2 is SMNVEV (reference sequence). V lost 6 bases and J lost 3; bases outside the gene matches: 6. The CDR3 has 15 residues. CDR3 sequence (DNA): TGTGCCAGCAGCATCCTAGCGGGCGACACCGGGGAGCTGTTTTTT. Protein sequence: CASSILAGDTGELFF.

The gene calls are TRBV5-6 and TRBJ1-2; 9 bases match TRBD1. CDR3 length: 14 amino acids. The germline V gene encodes CDR1 SGHDT and CDR2 YYEEEE. J was trimmed by 4 bases and V by 3 bases; bases with no gene match: 4. CDR3 loop: CASSWGTGTYGYTF. The CDR3 DNA is TGTGCCAGCAGCTGGGGGACAGGGACCTATGGCTACACCTTC.

The J gene is TRBJ2-5, the V gene TRBV7-9; unclear D gene. Germline V lookup: CDR1 SEHNR, CDR2 FQNEAQ (reference sequence). The CDR3 totals 15 residues. V was shortened by 1 base and J by 5 bases, with 14 bases between the two germline ends. CDR3 bases: TGTGCCAGCAGCTTAGATGGCACCAGCTCGGAGACCCAGTACTTC. Amino acids: CASSLDGTSSETQYF.

This chain links TRBV28 with TRBJ2-7; D unresolved. This CDR3 comprises 13 residues. V was shortened by 2 bases and J by 5 bases, with 10 bases between the two germline ends. Germline CDR1 MDHEN, CDR2 SYDVKM. The CDR3 coding sequence is TGTGCCAGCAGTTTACGTCGCTTAGACGAGCAGTACTTC. Protein sequence: CASSLRRLDEQYF.

The chain links TRBV28 to TRBJ2-2, with D perhaps matching TRBD2 (6 bases). In germline, CDR1 is MDHEN, CDR2 SYDVKM. CDR3 size: 15 residues. V lost 3 bases to trimming and J lost 5 bases, with 13 bases between them. CDR3 amino acids: CASSFPQGGTGELFF. CDR3 nucleotide sequence: TGTGCCAGCAGTTTCCCCCAGGGAGGAACCGGGGAGCTGTTTTTT.

The chain recombines TRBV4-1 with TRBJ2-1; 7 bases map to TRBD2. The CDR3 spans 15 residues. Germline CDR1 reads MGHRA; CDR2 reads YSYEKL. J gave up 1 base and V 1 base, and 1 base lay outside the gene matches. The CDR3 region has the DNA TGCGCCAGCAGCCAAGTTAGCGGGTCCTACAATGAGCAGTTCTTC. It is translated as CASSQVSGSYNEQFF.

The chain couples TRBV10-3 to TRBJ2-1; 8 positions agree with TRBD2. Germline CDR1 ENHRY, CDR2 SYGVKD. With 3 bases clipped from V and 2 bases from J, the junction kept 6 bases outside the gene matches. The CDR3 totals 16 residues. CDR3 amino acids: CAISESGRGTYNEQFF. CDR3 DNA sequence: TGTGCCATCAGTGAAAGCGGGAGAGGAACCTACAATGAGCAGTTCTTC.

The CDR3 reads CASSKLGGNTGELFF. CDR3 DNA sequence: TGTGCCAGCAGCAAGCTTGGCGGTAACACCGGGGAGCTGTTTTTT. The chain joins TRBV5-4 to TRBJ2-2, with no clear D. Germline loops: CDR1 SGHNT, CDR2 YYREEE (reference sequence). The CDR3 sequence is 15 residues long. V was shortened by 4 bases and J by 2 bases, with 12 bases between the two germline ends.

CDR3 in amino acids: CASNPTGNTEAFF. The CDR3 DNA sequence: TGTGCCAGCAACCCGACGGGGAACACTGAAGCTTTCTTT. This chain connects TRBV19 to TRBJ1-1; no firm D call. V gave up 9 bases and J gave up 1 base, with 12 bases separating them. The CDR3 contains 13 residues. Germline V gives CDR1 LNHDA, CDR2 SQIVND (reference sequence).

CDR3 region: CASSLDGGQTVNKNPRDYGYTF. DNA for the CDR3: TGTGCCAGCAGCTTAGATGGGGGTCAGACGGTGAATAAAAACCCCCGGGACTATGGCTACACCTTC. The chain has TRBV13 and TRBJ1-2, with D possibly TRBD1 on 5 matching bases. In germline, CDR1 is PRHDT, CDR2 FYEKMQ (reference sequence). V was clipped by 1 base and J by 3 bases, with 33 bases between them. This CDR3 contains 22 residues.

The V gene is TRBV29-1, the J gene TRBJ2-1; a possible D gene is TRBD2 (5 bases). This CDR3 spans 13 amino acids. CDR1 and CDR2 (germline): SQVTM, ANQGSEA. Trimming removed 7 bases from V and 2 bases from J, with 12 bases in between. CDR3 bases: TGCAGCGGGCGGGCTAGTACCTACAATGAGCAGTTCTTC. It codes for CSGRASTYNEQFF.

V gene TRBV4-1 combines with J gene TRBJ2-1, with D perhaps matching TRBD2 (5 bases). Deletions cut 4 bases from V and 4 bases from J, with 17 bases between. The CDR3 is 16 amino acids. Germline loops: CDR1 MGHRA, CDR2 YSYEKL. CDR3 nucleotides: TGCGCCAGCAGCCTCCGGGGTACCTTGGGTTACAATGAGCAGTTCTTC. Its translation: CASSLRGTLGYNEQFF.

The sample holds a few counts of this clone. The rearrangement uses TRBV29-1 and TRBJ2-1; no definite D call. CDR3 size: 11 residues. V dropped 7 bases and J dropped 2 bases, with 6 bases sitting between them. The germline V gene encodes CDR1 SQVTM and CDR2 ANQGSEA. The CDR3: CSGWAYNEQFF. DNA for the CDR3: TGCAGCGGTTGGGCCTACAATGAGCAGTTCTTC.

The CDR3 DNA reads as TGTGCCAGCAGCTTATTACACTTCGGTCCCTTAGAGCAGTTCTTC. This sequence encodes CASSLLHFGPLEQFF. V and J are TRBV11-2 and TRBJ2-1, with D unclear. The CDR3 has 15 amino acids. CDR1 is SGHAT and CDR2 is FQNNGV in the germline V gene. The V end was cut by 2 bases, the J end by 10 bases, with 18 bases between.

This clone was detected only once. This rearrangement joins TRBV6-5 to TRBJ2-1; D is unresolved. V was trimmed by 5 bases and J by 4 bases, leaving 9 bases between them. Germline values: CDR1 MNHEY, CDR2 SVGAGI. The CDR3 sequence is 13 residues long. The DNA of the CDR3 is TGTGCCAGCAGTATTGGGCTTTACAATGAGCAGTTCTTC. Translated: CASSIGLYNEQFF.

This clone occurred a few times. A junction end diverges from the germline sequence, so it may reflect a read error. The chain recombines TRBV10-2 with TRBJ2-2; no clear D. The V gene's germline CDR1 is WSHSY and CDR2 SAAADI. The CDR3 sequence is 13 residues long. The CDR3 loop is CVTEELNTGELFF. CDR3 coding DNA: TGTGTCACCGAGGAGTTGAACACCGGGGAGCTGTTTTTT.

The chain recombines TRBV10-3 with TRBJ1-1; no reliable D call. V lost 4 bases to trimming and J lost 2 bases, with 11 bases between them. The germline V gene encodes CDR1 ENHRY and CDR2 SYGVKD. There are 14 residues in the CDR3. This CDR3 is CAISGADLNTEAFF. CDR3 bases: TGTGCCATCAGTGGGGCCGACCTAAACACTGAAGCTTTCTTT.